These T cell receptor beta chains were read from a single sample in a study of blood T cell repertoires in COVID-19. Only in-frame clones appear in the TCRdb table, and some are missing; sequencing was by immunoSEQ multiplex PCR. The repertoire has some 190,000 clones, 89% of them found once; the top ten carry approximately 2.5%. The specimen was PBMCs or T cells enriched from blood (not recorded which). The receptors were sampled from a woman aged 40 to 55 with acute COVID-19. CDR3s include the opening cysteine and the closing phenylalanine or tryptophan. The order of the fields is CDR3 DNA, CDR3 protein, D gene, clone size, V gene, J gene. A D gene is named only where the DNA matches it firmly. Clone size is given for some rows only: seen once, a few or many times, or a class if the clone is expanded.

TGTGCCAGCAGCCAAGATGGCCAGAACACCGGGGAGCTGTTTTTT	CASSQDGQNTGELFF	.	.	TRBV4-2	TRBJ2-2
TGTGCCAGCAGCGAGCCGTGGAGCGGGGGCACAGATACGCAGTATTTT	CASSEPWSGGTDTQYF	TRBD2	once	TRBV9	TRBJ2-3
TGTGCTAGTGGGCAGGGGGCGGGTTTAGAGACCCAGTACTTC	CASGQGAGLETQYF	TRBD1	.	TRBV12-5	TRBJ2-5
TGTGCCACACGGGGGGCGGATGAAGCTTTCTTT	CATRGADEAFF	.	few	TRBV3-1/TRBV3-2	TRBJ1-1
TGCGCCAGCAGTCCCCCCCCCGGGACAGGCTACGAGCAGTACTTC	CASSPPPGTGYEQYF	TRBD1	once	TRBV5-1	TRBJ2-7
TGCGCCAGCAGCTTAGGGGGCGCCGGGGAGCTGTTTTTT	CASSLGGAGELFF	TRBD1	many	TRBV5-1	TRBJ2-2
TGTGCCAGCAGCAATTCAGGGGTCCGGGAAAAACTGTTTTTT	CASSNSGVREKLFF	.	.	TRBV21-1	TRBJ1-4
TGCGCCAGCAGCCAAGGGGACAGGGGTTCCTACAATGAGCAGTTCTTC	CASSQGDRGSYNEQFF	TRBD1	.	TRBV4-1	TRBJ2-1
TGTGCCAGCAGCTTAAGACAGAGCAATCAGCCCCAGCATTTT	CASSLRQSNQPQHF	.	.	TRBV7-2	TRBJ1-5
TGTGCCAGCAGCTTAAAAGTCTCGGCTAGCGGATTATACAATGAGCAGTTCTTC	CASSLKVSASGLYNEQFF	TRBD2	.	TRBV11-2	TRBJ2-1
TGCGCCAGCAGCCTTCAAACAGGGGGGCTTAGTCCTGAAGCTTTCTTT	CASSLQTGGLSPEAFF	TRBD1	once	TRBV4-1	TRBJ1-1
TGTGCCAGCAGAGGGCAGGGGTCTTCCTACGAGCAGTACTTC	CASRGQGSSYEQYF	.	once	TRBV2	TRBJ2-7
TGTGCCAGCAGTTACTCACAGGGGCAAAGCGAAGCTTTCTTT	CASSYSQGQSEAFF	TRBD1	.	TRBV6-5	TRBJ1-1
TGTGCCAGCAGTTACGCCGGGACAGGCACCTATGGCTACACCTTC	CASSYAGTGTYGYTF	TRBD1	.	TRBV6-2/TRBV6-3	TRBJ1-2
TGTGCCAGCAGTGTCTCGCGGGGTACCGGGGAGCTGTTTTTT	CASSVSRGTGELFF	.	once	TRBV6-4	TRBJ2-2
TGTGCCAGCAGCGCGGACAGAGAGGATCAGCCCCAGCATTTT	CASSADREDQPQHF	.	.	TRBV9	TRBJ1-5
TGCGCCAGCAGCTTGGGGACAGGTTCCCCCTTCTATGGCTACACCTTC	CASSLGTGSPFYGYTF	TRBD1	.	TRBV5-1	TRBJ1-2
TGCGCCAGCAGCCCGGCGATATTAGGGCAGGGTCAGCCCCAGCATTTT	CASSPAILGQGQPQHF	.	once	TRBV4-1	TRBJ1-5
TGTGCCAGCAGCCTCATGGGACAGGGGGCCAATGAGCAGTTCTTC	CASSLMGQGANEQFF	TRBD1	.	TRBV5-4	TRBJ2-1
TGTGCCAGCAGCGTAGGGCGGTTTACAACTAATGAAAAACTGTTTTTT	CASSVGRFTTNEKLFF	.	.	TRBV9	TRBJ1-4
TGTGCCAGCAGTTTGTCGCAGGGACTCACTGAAGCTTTCTTT	CASSLSQGLTEAFF	.	.	TRBV27	TRBJ1-1
TGTGCCAGCAGTGACACAGCGGGTAATGAAAAACTGTTTTTT	CASSDTAGNEKLFF	.	few	TRBV6-1	TRBJ1-4
TGTGCCAGCAGCGTAGGGGGAGCCGGGGAGGGCGAGACCCAGTACTTC	CASSVGGAGEGETQYF	TRBD2	.	TRBV9	TRBJ2-5
TGTGCCAGCAGCTTGGCCAGTCAAGAGACCCAGTACTTC	CASSLASQETQYF	.	.	TRBV5-6	TRBJ2-5
TGTGCCAGCAGCCAGTCCGGGACTAGCGGCACAGATACGCAGTATTTT	CASSQSGTSGTDTQYF	TRBD2	.	TRBV4-2	TRBJ2-3
TGTGCCAGCAGCACAACAGGGCGCTCCTACGAGCAGTACTTC	CASSTTGRSYEQYF	.	.	TRBV7-9	TRBJ2-7
TGTGCCAGCAGCAAGGAGGACAGGGTCTACGAGCAGTACTTC	CASSKEDRVYEQYF	.	.	TRBV21-1	TRBJ2-7
TGTGCCAGCAGCCTGGAGCAAGCCCAGGGCAGGCAGCCCCAGCATTTT	CASSLEQAQGRQPQHF	.	.	TRBV4-2	TRBJ1-5
TGTGCCAGCAGCTTTATGACAGGGGGCTACGAGCAGTACTTC	CASSFMTGGYEQYF	TRBD1	.	TRBV7-2	TRBJ2-7
TGCAGTGCGGGAGATAGTAGCGAGCAGTACTTC	CSAGDSSEQYF	.	.	TRBV20-1	TRBJ2-7
TGTGCCAGTAGTATTCGGACAGGGCCCTCATATGGCTACACCTTC	CASSIRTGPSYGYTF	TRBD1	.	TRBV19	TRBJ1-2
TGTGCCAGCAGACCTGGGACAGAGAGCAATCAGCCCCAGCATTTT	CASRPGTESNQPQHF	TRBD1	.	TRBV6-5	TRBJ1-5
TGTGCCAGCAGCCCGATTAGCGGGAGGGCGGTAGAGACCCAGTACTTC	CASSPISGRAVETQYF	TRBD2	.	TRBV7-3	TRBJ2-5
TGTGCCAGCACCCTGCGACTAGCGGGGGGAGATACGCAGTATTTT	CASTLRLAGGDTQYF	TRBD2	.	TRBV3-1/TRBV3-2	TRBJ2-3
TGTGCCAGCAGCTTAGGCGGCCGGGAGCAGTACTTC	CASSLGGREQYF	.	.	TRBV7-2	TRBJ2-7
TGTGCCAGCAGTTTAGCGGAGTATCAGCCCCAGCATTTT	CASSLAEYQPQHF	.	.	TRBV12-3/TRBV12-4	TRBJ1-5
TGTGCCAGCAGTCCCTTTTTGTTTAGCGGGAGGGAAGAGACCCAGTACTTC	CASSPFLFSGREETQYF	TRBD2	.	TRBV2	TRBJ2-5
TGTGCCAGCAGAGGACAGGGGGCTTCCAATCAGCCCCAGCATTTT	CASRGQGASNQPQHF	TRBD1	.	TRBV5-8	TRBJ1-5
TGTGCCAGCAGCCCAAACCGCGTGGTTGAGGGCTACACCTTC	CASSPNRVVEGYTF	.	.	TRBV14	TRBJ1-2
TGCGCCAGCAGGACCGGGACAGACTTCACCGGGGAGCTGTTTTTT	CASRTGTDFTGELFF	TRBD1	.	TRBV5-1	TRBJ2-2
TGTGCCAGTAGTAGGGGCGGGGACACCGGGGAGCTGTTTTTT	CASSRGGDTGELFF	.	.	TRBV19	TRBJ2-2
TGTGCCAGCAGTCGTGACTGGGGCTTATCGGGAGGGCCTTACAATGAGCAGTTCTTC	CASSRDWGLSGGPYNEQFF	TRBD2	.	TRBV4-2	TRBJ2-1
TGTGCCAGCACCCCCGCCCCGAGACAGGGCTACACCTTC	CASTPAPRQGYTF	.	few	TRBV28	TRBJ1-2